Shown below are 14 T cell receptor beta chains from a single sample sequenced in a study of T cell changes during pregnancy in multiple sclerosis. Profiling relied on immunoSEQ multiplex PCR, and the TCRdb table lists in-frame clones only, not all of them. This repertoire shows 85,000 to 90,000 clones, approximately 95% found once; its top ten account for around 1.7%. The sample in question was peripheral blood, obtained after pregnancy. Receptors originate from a female donor in good health, enrolled as a control in a pregnancy study.

This chain links TRBV28 with TRBJ2-1, with TRBD1 matching 8 bases. CDR1 is MDHEN, CDR2 SYDVKM, per germline. V trimming: 6 bases; J trimming: 2 bases; junction bases outside the gene matches: 6. The CDR3 consists of 15 residues. The CDR3 bases are TGTGCCAGCAGACAAGACAGGGGAACCTACAATGAGCAGTTCTTC. Amino acid sequence: CASRQDRGTYNEQFF.

V is TRBV6-4 and J is TRBJ1-4; 8 bases map to TRBD1. The CDR3 has 15 amino acids. V lost 4 bases and J lost 8; bases outside the gene matches: 9. Germline lookup yields CDR1 MRHNA and CDR2 SNTAGT. For the CDR3, the DNA is TGTGCCAGCAGTGCTACCGGGACAGGAGGGGAAAAACTGTTTTTT. The encoded protein is CASSATGTGGEKLFF.

The chain couples TRBV29-1 to TRBJ1-1; D might be TRBD1 (6 bases). Trimming cost V 4 bases and J 13 bases, with 19 bases left between them. The CDR3 totals 12 residues. Germline-derived CDR1 and CDR2 are SQVTM and ANQGSEA. The CDR3 here is CSVGNYAGAGFF. DNA for the CDR3: TGCAGCGTTGGGAATTACGCGGGGGCGGGTTTCTTT.

This chain joins TRBV11-2 and TRBJ2-3; 8 bases fit TRBD2. There are 15 residues in the CDR3. Trimming cost V 5 bases and J 6 bases; bases outside gene matches: 10. Germline V lookup: CDR1 SGHAT, CDR2 FQNNGV. The CDR3 region has the DNA TGTGCCAGCAGCCGACTGGCGGGAGGAGGGGATACGCAGTATTTT. This codes for CASSRLAGGGDTQYF.

This chain links TRBV18 with TRBJ2-7; D unclear. The CDR3 sequence is 14 residues long. The germline CDR1 and CDR2 sequences are KGHSH and LQKENI. Between the trimmed V and J ends, which lost 2 bases and 2 bases, there was a span of 10 bases. In DNA, the CDR3 is TGTGCCAGCTCACCAGGAGTGGAACCCTACGAGCAGTACTTC. Amino acid sequence: CASSPGVEPYEQYF.

V gene TRBV5-1 combines with J gene TRBJ1-4, with 9 bases identical to TRBD1. Germline V gene data show CDR1 as SGHRS and CDR2 as YFSETQ. J lost 3 bases, V lost 3 bases, and 0 bases had no gene match. The CDR3 runs to 14 residues. Here the CDR3 reads CASSWTGANEKLFF. CDR3 nucleotides: TGCGCCAGCAGCTGGACAGGGGCTAATGAAAAACTGTTTTTT.

The chain is built from TRBV5-1 and TRBJ2-1, with 8 bases identical to TRBD2. The length of the CDR3 is 15 residues. Germline CDR1 is SGHRS and CDR2 is YFSETQ. J gave up 5 bases and V 2 bases, and 6 bases lay outside the gene matches. CDR3 region: CASSFGGGTNNEQFF. The CDR3 bases are TGCGCCAGCAGCTTCGGCGGGGGGACTAACAATGAGCAGTTCTTC.

This clone was detected only a few times. This chain uses TRBV5-4 with TRBJ2-7; TRBD2 might be the D (7 bases). The germline V and J ends were trimmed by 7 bases and 7 bases, with 15 bases remaining between them. The CDR3 consists of 12 residues. Germline-derived CDR1 and CDR2 are SGHNT and YYREEE (reference sequence). CDR3 sequence (DNA): TGTGCCAGCGGCCCTCGGGGGGCTGAGCAGTACTTC. Encoded protein: CASGPRGAEQYF.

The chain combines TRBV29-1 with TRBJ1-1; D remains ambiguous. Trimming removed 7 bases at V and 5 bases at J, with 20 bases between. The CDR3 has 14 residues. Germline assignment: CDR1 SQVTM and CDR2 ANQGSEA. This CDR3 is CSGGGADLVTEAFF. The CDR3 DNA reads as TGCAGCGGGGGAGGAGCCGATTTAGTGACTGAAGCTTTCTTT.

The CDR3 DNA follows: TGCAGCGTGGACATACTGGGAGGGAGCACAGATACGCAGTATTTT. The encoded protein is CSVDILGGSTDTQYF. The chain is built from TRBV29-1 and TRBJ2-3; TRBD2 matches 7 bases. This CDR3 is 15 amino acids long. CDR1 SQVTM and CDR2 ANQGSEA come from the germline V gene. The junction had 9 bases not matched to a gene; V was cut back by 6 bases and J by 0 bases.

V and J are TRBV27 and TRBJ1-4; no clear D. Looked up from germline, CDR1 is MNHEY and CDR2 is SMNVEV (reference sequence). V gave up 6 bases and J gave up 8 bases, with 19 bases separating them. The CDR3 is made up of 15 amino acids. CDR3 amino acids: CASRFLESPAEKLFF. CDR3 sequence (DNA): TGTGCCAGCAGATTCCTGGAGTCCCCGGCGGAAAAACTGTTTTTT.

The gene calls are TRBV19 and TRBJ1-1, with D maybe TRBD1 (5 bases). This CDR3 has 18 amino acids. V was shortened by 3 bases and J by 0 bases, with 20 bases between the two germline ends. Per germline, CDR1 LNHDA and CDR2 SQIVND (reference sequence). The CDR3 DNA is TGTGCCAGTAGTATGGCCGAGACAGCTCATTCCATGAACACTGAAGCTTTCTTT. Translated, it gives CASSMAETAHSMNTEAFF.

The genes are TRBV10-3 and TRBJ1-2; 8 bases align to TRBD1. The CDR3 totals 17 residues. The trim removed 0 bases at V and 4 bases at J, leaving 10 bases unmatched. From germline, CDR1 is ENHRY and CDR2 SYGVKD. CDR3 DNA sequence: TGTGCCATCAGTGAGTCAGCTACCCAGGGGGCTGCCTATGGCTACACCTTC. Its translation is CAISESATQGAAYGYTF.

This chain uses TRBV2 with TRBJ2-1; 10 bases agree with TRBD2. J gave up 5 bases and V 4 bases, and 5 bases lay outside the gene matches. Germline V gene data show CDR1 as SNHLY and CDR2 as FYNNEI. This CDR3 is 15 amino acids long. CDR3 coding DNA: TGTGCCAGCAGTGCCCCCAGCGGGAGGGACAATGAGCAGTTCTTC. Its translation is CASSAPSGRDNEQFF. Looking up the rest from reference TRBV2 and TRBJ2-1 gives the full variable domain: EPEVTQTPSHQVTQMGQEVILRCVPISNHLYFYWYRQILGQKVEFLVSFYNNEISEKSEIFDDQFSVERPDGSNFTLKIRSTKLEDSAMYFCASSAPSGRDNEQFFGPGTRLTVL.